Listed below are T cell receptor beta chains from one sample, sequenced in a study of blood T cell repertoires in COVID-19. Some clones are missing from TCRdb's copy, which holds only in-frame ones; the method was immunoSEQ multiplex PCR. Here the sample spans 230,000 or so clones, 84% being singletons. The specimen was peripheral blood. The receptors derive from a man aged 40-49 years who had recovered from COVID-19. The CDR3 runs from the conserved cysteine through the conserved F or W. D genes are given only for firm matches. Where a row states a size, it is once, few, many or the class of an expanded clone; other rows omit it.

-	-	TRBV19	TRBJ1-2	CASSIASEGIYGYTF	TGTGCCAGTAGTATAGCAAGCGAGGGAATCTATGGCTACACCTTC
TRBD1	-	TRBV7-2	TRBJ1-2	CASSQGGGGDYGYTF	TGTGCCAGCAGTCAGGGCGGAGGGGGCGACTATGGCTACACCTTC
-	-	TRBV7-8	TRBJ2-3	CASSWGAGATDTQYF	TGTGCCAGCAGCTGGGGGGCGGGGGCCACAGATACGCAGTATTTT
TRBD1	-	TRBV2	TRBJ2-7	CASGGGITGDTSEQYF	TGTGCCAGCGGTGGAGGTATTACAGGGGATACGAGCGAGCAGTACTTC
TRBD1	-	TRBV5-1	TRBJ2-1	CASSFGTEDNEQFF	TGCGCCAGCAGCTTTGGGACAGAAGACAATGAGCAGTTCTTC
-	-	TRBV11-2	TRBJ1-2	CASSLDGGGYTF	TGTGCCAGCAGCTTAGACGGGGGGGGCTACACCTTC
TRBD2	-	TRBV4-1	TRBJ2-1	CASSQTGTSFGEQFF	TGCGCCAGCAGCCAGACCGGGACTAGCTTCGGTGAGCAGTTCTTC
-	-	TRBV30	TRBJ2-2	CAWSQNTGELFF	TGTGCCTGGAGTCAGAACACCGGGGAGCTGTTTTTT
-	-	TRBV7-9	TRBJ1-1	CASSRREGRTEAFF	TGTGCCAGCAGCCGGAGGGAGGGTCGCACTGAAGCTTTCTTT
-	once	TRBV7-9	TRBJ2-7	CASSEGGYEQYF	TGTGCCAGCAGCGAGGGGGGGTACGAGCAGTACTTC
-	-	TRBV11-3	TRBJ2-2	CASSPRDRRNGELFF	TGTGCCAGCAGCCCGCGGGACAGAAGGAACGGGGAGCTGTTTTTT
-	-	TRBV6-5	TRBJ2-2	CASSITRRTGELFF	TGTGCCAGCAGCATTACGAGGCGGACCGGGGAGCTGTTTTTT
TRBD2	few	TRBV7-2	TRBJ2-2	CASSLTSGRTGELFF	TGTGCCAGCAGCTTAACTAGCGGGAGGACCGGGGAGCTGTTTTTT
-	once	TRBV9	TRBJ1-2	CASSVGGANYGYTF	TGTGCCAGCAGCGTAGGAGGTGCCAACTATGGCTACACCTTC
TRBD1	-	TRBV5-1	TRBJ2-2	CASSFFSTGDTGELFF	TGCGCCAGCAGCTTTTTTTCTACAGGGGACACCGGGGAGCTGTTTTTT
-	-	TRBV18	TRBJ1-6	CASSPAGKGNSPLHF	TGTGCCAGCTCACCAGCGGGGAAGGGGAATTCACCCCTCCACTTT
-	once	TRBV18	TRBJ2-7	CASSVGSSYEQYF	TGTGCCAGCTCAGTTGGGAGCTCCTACGAGCAGTACTTC
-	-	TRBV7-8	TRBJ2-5	CASSLGRTGQETQYF	TGTGCCAGCAGCTTAGGCCGGACTGGTCAAGAGACCCAGTACTTC
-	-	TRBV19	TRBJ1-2	CASSIEGRNRGYTF	TGTGCCAGTAGTATAGAGGGCAGAAACAGGGGCTACACCTTC
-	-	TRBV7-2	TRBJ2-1	CASSLAGRGSYNEQFF	TGTGCCAGCAGCTTAGCGGGCCGGGGGTCCTACAATGAGCAGTTCTTC
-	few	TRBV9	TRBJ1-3	CASSVFPSGNTIYF	TGTGCCAGCAGCGTATTTCCTTCTGGAAACACCATATATTTT
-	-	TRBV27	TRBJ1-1	CASSLAAGVGTEAFF	TGTGCCAGCAGTTTGGCTGCCGGGGTCGGCACTGAAGCTTTCTTT
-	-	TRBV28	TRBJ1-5	CASSYDGVRQPQHF	TGTGCCAGCAGTTATGACGGAGTTCGACAGCCCCAGCATTTT
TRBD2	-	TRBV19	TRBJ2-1	CASAPTSRNEQFF	TGTGCCAGTGCCCCGACTAGCAGGAATGAGCAGTTCTTC
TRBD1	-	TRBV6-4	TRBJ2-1	CASSAGRQGVYNEQFF	TGTGCCAGCAGTGCGGGTCGACAGGGAGTGTACAATGAGCAGTTCTTC
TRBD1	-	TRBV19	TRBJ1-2	CASSRDKAPQGGGYTF	TGTGCCAGTAGTCGGGACAAAGCGCCCCAGGGGGGTGGCTACACCTTC
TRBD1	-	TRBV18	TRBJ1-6	CASSLTGEGSPLHF	TGTGCCAGCTCACTGACAGGGGAGGGTTCACCCCTCCACTTT
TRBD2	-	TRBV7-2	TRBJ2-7	CASSFSSSGSGYEQYF	TGTGCCAGCAGCTTTAGTTCTAGCGGGAGCGGCTACGAGCAGTACTTC
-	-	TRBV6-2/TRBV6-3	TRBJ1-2	CASSDRIYGYTF	TGTGCCAGCAGCGACAGGATCTATGGCTACACCTTC
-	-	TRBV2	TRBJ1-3	CASSEVLLAGNTIYF	TGTGCCAGCAGTGAAGTATTGTTGGCCGGAAACACCATATATTTT